Each of the 32 T cell receptor beta chains below was sequenced from the same sample in a study of vaccination and CD4 T cells after COVID-19. With the Oncomine TCR Beta short-read assay, DNA from cultured CD4+ T cells was sequenced. MiXCR, applied by TCRdb to the PCR reads, yields one record per CDR3 protein. The sample lists roughly 13,000 distinct CDR3 sequences, roughly a third seen once, with roughly a tenth in the top ten. Treatment defined: approximately 11-day PBMC culture with coronavirus spike peptide pools or control peptides (ViraFEST assay). No antigen has been assigned to these receptors. Sequences were derived from CD4+ T cells from blood, cultured in vitro, sampled after SARS-CoV-2 vaccination. These receptors were collected from a human donor who had recovered from COVID-19.

CDR3 coding DNA: TGTGCCAGCAGCCAAGCGTTCGGGAGTGCTAGCACAGATACGCAGTATTTT. This encodes CASSQAFGSASTDTQYF. The chain has TRBV14 and TRBJ2-3, with D tentatively TRBD2 (6 bases). V was clipped by 1 base and J by 0 bases, with 14 bases between them. The V gene's germline CDR1 is SGHDN and CDR2 FVKESK. The CDR3 contains 17 residues.

A few counts support this clonotype. The genes are TRBV7-2 and TRBJ2-1; no reliable D call. There are 13 residues in the CDR3. V was shortened by 4 bases and J by 6 bases, with 10 bases between the two germline ends. Germline-derived CDR1 and CDR2 are SGHTA and FQGNSA. This chain's CDR3 is CASSSPTPNEQFF. Here the CDR3 DNA reads TGTGCCAGCAGCTCCCCTACCCCCAATGAGCAGTTCTTC.

This clonotype was seen more than once but under ten times. The V gene is TRBV7-6, the J gene TRBJ2-5; possible D gene TRBD1, 6 bases. The CDR3 consists of 16 residues. Germline CDR1 SGHVS, CDR2 FNYEAQ. V was pared by 5 bases and J by 1 base, with 17 bases between. CDR3 DNA sequence: TGTGCCAGCAGCCGTAACAGGGACGGTCCCCAAGAGACCCAGTACTTC. Translating gives CASSRNRDGPQETQYF.

In this sample, this clonotype turned up a few times. The V gene is TRBV2, the J gene TRBJ2-3, with D perhaps matching TRBD2 (5 bases). Germline lookup yields CDR1 SNHLY and CDR2 FYNNEI. This CDR3 spans 14 amino acids. Trimming cost V 4 bases and J 5 bases, with 13 bases left between them. The CDR3 protein is CASSGTEDKDTQYF. DNA of the CDR3: TGTGCCAGCAGTGGGACTGAAGACAAAGATACGCAGTATTTT. Combining the CDR3 with reference TRBV2 and TRBJ2-3 gives the whole variable domain EPEVTQTPSHQVTQMGQEVILRCVPISNHLYFYWYRQILGQKVEFLVSFYNNEISEKSEIFDDQFSVERPDGSNFTLKIRSTKLEDSAMYFCASSGTEDKDTQYFGPGTRLTVL.

J is TRBJ1-3 and V is TRBV27; D is perhaps TRBD1 (6 bases). The CDR3 is 14 amino acids. The germline V gene has CDR1 MNHEY and CDR2 SMNVEV (reference sequence). Trimming cost V 8 bases and J 0 bases, with 11 bases left between them. The CDR3 sequence is CASSGGASGNTIYF. CDR3 sequence (DNA): TGTGCCAGCTCGGGGGGGGCCTCTGGAAACACCATATATTTT.

In its sample, this clonotype was seen once. The chain employs TRBV20-1 and TRBJ2-5, with TRBD2 identical over 13 bases. CDR1 and CDR2 from the germline V gene are DFQATT and SNEGSKA (reference sequence). After removal of 6 bases from V and 4 bases from J, the junction contained 8 bases not matched to a gene. The CDR3 runs 15 residues. CDR3 sequence: CSAGTSGNFRETQYF. The CDR3 bases are TGCAGTGCGGGGACTAGCGGGAACTTTAGAGAGACCCAGTACTTC.

This clonotype turned up a few times. The gene calls are TRBV7-9 and TRBJ1-1; D is ambiguous. V lost 5 bases to trimming and J lost 6 bases, with 13 bases between them. CDR1 and CDR2 from the germline V gene are SEHNR and FQNEAQ (reference sequence). The CDR3 totals 13 residues. The CDR3: CASSQAAGAEAFF. CDR3 bases: TGTGCCAGCAGCCAAGCGGCAGGCGCTGAAGCTTTCTTT.

This chain links TRBV20-1 with TRBJ1-1; no clear D gene. V was cut by 6 bases and J by 5 bases, with 19 bases left in between. The length of the CDR3 is 14 residues. Germline V lookup: CDR1 DFQATT, CDR2 SNEGSKA (reference sequence). DNA for the CDR3: TGCAGTGCGCCCCCAGAATCCCCGAGGACTGAAGCTTTCTTT. Protein sequence: CSAPPESPRTEAFF.

V is TRBV15 and J is TRBJ1-6; TRBD1 is a possible D gene (5 bases). Germline CDR1 and CDR2: LNHNV and YYDKDF (reference sequence). V was shortened by 5 bases and J by 9 bases, with 11 bases between the two germline ends. CDR3 length: 13 residues. The CDR3 nucleotides read TGTGCCACCAGCCTCGCAGGGATTTCACCCCTCCACTTT. This sequence encodes CATSLAGISPLHF.

In its sample, this clonotype was seen a few times. The chain couples TRBV24-1 to TRBJ2-7, with TRBD2 as a possible D gene (6 bases). The CDR3 totals 16 residues. The V end was cut by 6 bases, the J end by 5 bases, with 22 bases between. Germline CDR1 and CDR2: KGHDR and SFDVKD. The CDR3 DNA is TGTGCCACCAGTAGGGGAGGAGGCGGCAACCCCCACGAGCAGTACTTC. Protein product: CATSRGGGGNPHEQYF.

This clonotype has only a few counts. One end of the junction fails to match germline, which may point to a read error. The rearrangement links TRBV6-5 to TRBJ1-6; D remains ambiguous. From germline, CDR1 is MNHEY and CDR2 SVGAGI. The CDR3 runs to 19 residues. The CDR3 DNA reads TGTGCCAGCAGTTACTCAATAGTCCGGCCCGGCTCCGATAATTCACCCCTCCACTTT. It encodes CASSYSIVRPGSDNSPLHF.

This clonotype appeared a few times. V is TRBV6-4 and J is TRBJ2-3; TRBD2 matches 15 bases. The CDR3 length is 17 residues. The V and J ends lost 6 bases and 6 bases, in that order; junction bases with no gene match: 10. In germline, CDR1 is MRHNA, CDR2 SNTAGT. The CDR3 sequence: CASSSYGTSGGTDTQYF. The DNA for the CDR3 is TGTGCCAGCAGCAGTTACGGGACTAGCGGGGGGACGGATACGCAGTATTTT.

This clonotype was seen more than once but under ten times. This chain joins TRBV7-8 and TRBJ1-5; the match to TRBD1 covers 7 bases. V gave up 1 base and J gave up 7 bases; unmatched junction bases: 7. The CDR3 length is 15 residues. From germline, CDR1 is SGHVS and CDR2 FQNEAQ. The CDR3 bases are TGTGCCAGCAGCTTAGTGCCAGGGGGTGGGCAGCCCCAGCATTTT. It codes for CASSLVPGGGQPQHF.

The chain is built from TRBV28 and TRBJ1-5; weak D call: TRBD1 (6 bases). The CDR3 is 14 residues long. V lost 6 bases to trimming and J lost 0 bases, with 9 bases between them. Germline loops: CDR1 MDHEN, CDR2 SYDVKM. CDR3: CASRGHHSNQPQHF. The CDR3 region has the DNA TGTGCCAGCAGGGGACATCATAGCAATCAGCCCCAGCATTTT.

The V and J genes are TRBV6-5 and TRBJ2-7, with TRBD2 matching 12 bases. The V and J ends lost 0 bases and 4 bases, in that order; junction bases with no gene match: 7. CDR3 size: 17 residues. The V gene's germline CDR1 is MNHEY and CDR2 SVGAGI. The CDR3 sequence is CASSYSPTSGRVYEQYF. CDR3 sequence (DNA): TGTGCCAGCAGTTACTCGCCGACTAGCGGGAGAGTGTACGAGCAGTACTTC.

This clonotype has just a few counts. The chain combines TRBV20-1 with TRBJ2-4; 7 bases fit TRBD2. Germline V gives CDR1 DFQATT, CDR2 SNEGSKA (reference sequence). The V gene end was trimmed by 2 bases and the J gene end by 0 bases; junction bases not matched to a gene: 7. The length of the CDR3 is 16 residues. CDR3 DNA sequence: TGCAGTGCTAGAAAGCCGGGACTACGAGCCAAAAACATTCAGTACTTC. This codes for CSARKPGLRAKNIQYF.

This chain connects TRBV20-1 to TRBJ1-1; 8 nucleotides agree with TRBD1. Germline V gives CDR1 DFQATT, CDR2 SNEGSKA (reference sequence). The CDR3 extends over 15 amino acids. The ends lost 3 bases at V and 3 bases at J; junction bases unmatched: 9. The CDR3 spells CSARLSMDRDTEAFF. CDR3 sequence (DNA): TGCAGTGCTAGGCTCTCTATGGACAGGGACACTGAAGCTTTCTTT.

The chain is built from TRBV6-1 and TRBJ2-7; 11 nucleotides line up with TRBD1. Per the germline V gene, CDR1 is MNHNS and CDR2 is SASEGT. The CDR3 extends over 15 amino acids. V lost 6 bases, J lost 6 bases, and 10 bases stayed unmatched. The CDR3 loop reads CASRAGQGARSEQYF. CDR3 in DNA: TGTGCCAGCAGAGCTGGACAGGGGGCGCGGAGCGAGCAGTACTTC.

This sequence joins TRBV7-2 and TRBJ2-7, with 8 bases identical to TRBD1. With V trimmed by 0 bases and J by 5 bases, 12 bases remained unmatched. Germline CDR1 is SGHTA and CDR2 is FQGNSA. There are 17 residues in the CDR3. CDR3 coding DNA: TGTGCCAGCAGCTTAGCGGCTAGGACAGGGAATGCGGACGAGCAGTACTTC. Protein: CASSLAARTGNADEQYF.

The V call is TRBV19, the J call TRBJ2-7; 8 bases align to TRBD1. Germline V lookup: CDR1 LNHDA, CDR2 SQIVND (reference sequence). The V and J ends lost 3 bases and 2 bases, in that order; junction bases with no gene match: 9. The CDR3 is 16 residues long. The CDR3 region has the DNA TGTGCCAGTAGTATCTCCGGACAGGGCCCTCCCTACGAGCAGTACTTC. Protein sequence: CASSISGQGPPYEQYF.

The gene calls are TRBV27 and TRBJ1-2; 9 bases line up with TRBD1. This CDR3 has 13 amino acids. The V gene end was trimmed by 8 bases and the J gene end by 3 bases; junction bases not matched to a gene: 4. CDR1 is MNHEY and CDR2 is SMNVEV in the germline V gene (reference sequence). The DNA for the CDR3 is TGTGCCAGCGGGGACAGGGTTCACTATGGCTACACCTTC. It yields the protein CASGDRVHYGYTF.

A word on this clonotype: Germline is not matched at one junction end, which may reflect a read error. The chain links TRBV28 to TRBJ1-2; perhaps TRBD1 as D (5 bases). The CDR3 spans 15 residues. Looked up from germline, CDR1 is MDHEN and CDR2 is SYDVKM. As DNA, the CDR3 is TGTGCCAGCAGTCCAGGGCCCCGCGTAGGCTATGGCCACACCTTC. Its protein product is CASSPGPRVGYGHTF.

The J gene is TRBJ2-5, the V gene TRBV7-9, with 7 bases fitting TRBD1. The CDR3 extends over 13 amino acids. V lost 11 bases, J lost 5 bases, and 11 bases stayed unmatched. Germline V gene data show CDR1 as SEHNR and CDR2 as FQNEAQ (reference sequence). CDR3 sequence: CAVGTDHGETQYF. CDR3 bases: TGTGCCGTCGGGACAGATCATGGTGAGACCCAGTACTTC.

The V call is TRBV28, the J call TRBJ2-7; the match to TRBD1 covers 9 bases. The CDR3 extends over 14 amino acids. Germline-derived CDR1 and CDR2 are MDHEN and SYDVKM. The junction had 4 bases not matched to a gene; V was cut back by 4 bases and J by 3 bases. The CDR3 loop reads CASSYRDRVYEQYF. As DNA, the CDR3 is TGTGCCAGCAGTTACCGGGACAGGGTCTACGAGCAGTACTTC.

J is TRBJ2-5 and V is TRBV20-1, with D possibly being TRBD1 (6 bases). V lost 1 base, J lost 5 bases, and 14 bases lay in between. The CDR3 consists of 14 residues. Germline values: CDR1 DFQATT, CDR2 SNEGSKA (reference sequence). CDR3 protein: CSARANRAPETQYF. CDR3 sequence (DNA): TGCAGTGCTAGAGCTAACAGGGCCCCGGAGACCCAGTACTTC.

V gene TRBV6-2 or TRBV6-3 combines with J gene TRBJ1-6; D is perhaps TRBD1 (6 bases). The CDR3 extends over 13 amino acids. The V end was cut by 0 bases, the J end by 9 bases, with 6 bases between. Per the germline V gene, CDR1 is MNHEY and CDR2 is SVGEGT. CDR3 coding DNA: TGTGCCAGCAGTTACTCGACAGGTTCACCCCTCCACTTT. The encoded protein is CASSYSTGSPLHF.

The rearrangement joins TRBV29-1 to TRBJ2-3; perhaps TRBD1 as D (5 bases). V lost 6 bases to trimming and J lost 4 bases, with 14 bases between them. Germline CDR1 SQVTM, CDR2 ANQGSEA. The length of the CDR3 is 13 residues. This CDR3 reads CSVSPRVADTQYF. The CDR3 DNA sequence: TGCAGCGTAAGCCCCAGGGTTGCAGATACGCAGTATTTT.

There are a few counts of this clonotype. V gene TRBV20-1 combines with J gene TRBJ1-2; D might be TRBD1 (5 bases). V gave up 0 bases and J gave up 7 bases, with 15 bases separating them. Germline V gene sequence: CDR1 DFQATT, CDR2 SNEGSKA (reference sequence). This CDR3 contains 14 residues. CDR3 sequence reads: CSAREGGGVGGYTF. The CDR3 DNA reads as TGCAGTGCTAGAGAGGGTGGGGGGGTTGGTGGCTACACCTTC.

The CDR3 loop is CATSDPTARGTYEQYF. DNA for the CDR3: TGTGCCACCAGTGATCCCACGGCTCGGGGCACCTACGAGCAGTACTTC. The chain joins TRBV24-1 to TRBJ2-7; D tentatively fits TRBD1 or TRBD2 (5 bases each). Trimming left V 3 bases short and J 2 bases short, with 16 bases between. CDR1 and CDR2 (germline): KGHDR, SFDVKD. The CDR3 spans 16 residues.

The chain recombines TRBV18 with TRBJ1-1; D may be TRBD1 (6 bases). Trimming cost V 3 bases and J 1 base, with 15 bases left between them. The CDR3 contains 16 residues. Germline V gene sequence: CDR1 KGHSH, CDR2 LQKENI. CDR3: CASSPAPGHRNTEAFF. The CDR3 bases are TGTGCCAGCTCACCTGCCCCGGGACATCGGAACACTGAAGCTTTCTTT.

V gene TRBV28 combines with J gene TRBJ1-5; D possibly corresponds to TRBD1 (5 bases). V lost 5 bases, J lost 7 bases, and 15 bases lay in between. Germline V gives CDR1 MDHEN, CDR2 SYDVKM. The CDR3 sequence is 14 residues long. The CDR3 DNA sequence: TGTGCCAGCAGTCAACCCCAGGGACGGCAGCCCCAGCATTTT. Its protein product is CASSQPQGRQPQHF.

The V and J genes are TRBV6-5 and TRBJ2-5; 13 bases map to TRBD2. CDR3 length: 18 amino acids. V was clipped by 0 bases and J by 5 bases; unmatched bases: 9. CDR1 MNHEY and CDR2 SVGAGI come from the germline V gene. The CDR3 is CASSYSRTSGGGGETQYF. In nucleotides, the CDR3 is TGTGCCAGCAGTTACTCTCGGACTAGCGGGGGAGGGGGGGAGACCCAGTACTTC.